This passage covers 9 T cell receptor beta chains from one sample sequenced in a study of graft-versus-host responses after intestinal transplantation. Assay: immunoSEQ multiplex PCR; the TCRdb copy retains only in-frame clones and omits some. The sample holds roughly 80,000 clones, around 90% seen once. Their antigens are not known. The material was unstimulated CD8+ T cells sorted from spleen or lymph node cells, obtained before transplant. These receptors were taken from a human donor who was the organ donor for an intestinal transplant.

The CDR3, as DNA: TGTGCCAGCCGACAGGGGGTGTCCTCTGGGGCCAACGTCCTGACTTTC. Amino acids: CASRQGVSSGANVLTF. The gene calls are TRBV2 and TRBJ2-6; 9 positions agree with TRBD1. Germline assignment: CDR1 SNHLY and CDR2 FYNNEI. The junction had 5 bases not matched to a gene; V was cut back by 8 bases and J by 0 bases. The CDR3 covers 16 residues.

This chain joins TRBV6-1 and TRBJ1-5; 7 bases align to TRBD1. CDR3 length equals 14 residues. Germline loops: CDR1 MNHNS, CDR2 SASEGT. V was pared by 2 bases and J by 7 bases, with 5 bases of the junction left unmatched. The CDR3 DNA reads as TGTGCCAGCAGTGAACCCGGGACAGCGCAGCCCCAGCATTTT. Translation: CASSEPGTAQPQHF.

This clone was observed once. The chain joins TRBV29-1 to TRBJ1-1, with TRBD1 matching over 8 bases. The CDR3 extends over 13 amino acids. After removal of 7 bases from V and 6 bases from J, the junction contained 10 bases not matched to a gene. Germline lookup yields CDR1 SQVTM and CDR2 ANQGSEA. The CDR3 coding sequence is TGCAGCGGCAGTGAGGACAGGGCTCCTGAAGCTTTCTTT. Protein product: CSGSEDRAPEAFF.

The rearrangement links TRBV25-1 to TRBJ2-1, with 7 nucleotides matching TRBD1. Germline V gene data show CDR1 as MGHDK and CDR2 as SYGVNS. The length of the CDR3 is 14 residues. With 3 bases clipped from V and 7 bases from J, the junction kept 6 bases outside the gene matches. Here the CDR3 DNA reads TGTGCCAGCAGTGATTGGGACAGCCTTAATGAGCAGTTCTTC. Translating gives CASSDWDSLNEQFF.

By frequency in the sample, this clone is medium-sized. The gene calls are TRBV6-4 and TRBJ2-3, with 8 bases matching TRBD2. This CDR3 is built from 14 residues. In germline, CDR1 is MRHNA, CDR2 SNTAGT. J lost 1 base, V lost 3 bases, and 0 bases had no gene match. CDR3 sequence: CASSERGGTDTQYF. The DNA of the CDR3 is TGTGCCAGCAGTGAGCGGGGGGGCACAGATACGCAGTATTTT.

The chain combines TRBV7-6 with TRBJ2-7; TRBD2 aligns across 7 bases. The CDR3 runs to 14 residues. Germline CDR1 reads SGHVS; CDR2 reads FNYEAQ. The trim removed 2 bases at V and 2 bases at J, leaving 3 bases unmatched. Here the CDR3 reads CASSLSGEAYEQYF. The CDR3 DNA is TGTGCCAGCAGCTTAAGCGGGGAGGCCTACGAGCAGTACTTC.

The rearrangement joins TRBV29-1 to TRBJ2-6, with a weak D call TRBD2 (5 bases). CDR3 length equals 15 residues. Trimming pared 4 bases from V and 2 bases from J, leaving 12 bases between. CDR1 and CDR2 (germline): SQVTM, ANQGSEA. The CDR3: CSVVVEGAGANVLTF. The CDR3 DNA is TGCAGCGTTGTAGTCGAGGGAGCTGGGGCCAACGTCCTGACTTTC.

The chain carries TRBV15 and TRBJ1-3; no clear D. The CDR3 totals 16 residues. Trimming took 1 base from V and 0 from J, leaving 10 bases between them. Germline V gene sequence: CDR1 LNHNV, CDR2 YYDKDF (reference sequence). CDR3 sequence reads: CATSRGPTHSGNTIYF. As DNA, the CDR3 is TGTGCCACCAGCAGAGGACCTACTCACTCTGGAAACACCATATATTTT.

V and J are TRBV2 and TRBJ2-7; 7 bases are a match to TRBD1. The V gene end was trimmed by 5 bases and the J gene end by 3 bases; junction bases not matched to a gene: 7. Germline CDR1 reads SNHLY; CDR2 reads FYNNEI. The CDR3 extends over 14 amino acids. The CDR3 coding sequence is TGTGCCAGCAGTCCCCGGGACAGAGACTACGAGCAGTACTTC. This codes for CASSPRDRDYEQYF.